The 29 T cell receptor beta chains in this list originate from one sample, sequenced in a study of Ad26.COV2.S vaccination and SARS-CoV-2 variants. TCRdb's table, derived via immunoSEQ multiplex PCR, lists solely in-frame clones and lacks some. The sample records about 280,000 clones, around 87% being singletons. Treatment: roughly 20 received Ad26.COV2.S at low or high dose, single or two shots; about 5 received placebo; per-sample allocation not given. On day 63 after the first injection, vaccine and placebo recipients gave samples. The sample here was peripheral blood, taken in a trial of Ad26.COV2.S vaccine versus placebo. These receptors were taken from a person between 18 and 65 years old who received the Ad26.COV2.S COVID-19 vaccine or a placebo.

V usage is TRBV9 and J usage is TRBJ2-1; the D is unclear. The CDR3 has 16 residues. Germline CDR1 is SGDLS and CDR2 is YYNGEE. V shed 4 bases and J shed 3 bases, with 17 bases lying between them. The CDR3 DNA sequence: TGTGCCAGCAGCCCCCACGACCGGGTCCACTACAATGAGCAGTTCTTC. This codes for CASSPHDRVHYNEQFF.

The chain joins TRBV28 to TRBJ2-7, with 8 bases lining up with TRBD2. The ends lost 4 bases at V and 6 bases at J; junction bases unmatched: 5. In germline, CDR1 is MDHEN, CDR2 SYDVKM. This CDR3 has 13 amino acids. The chain's CDR3 is CASSSGLAFEQYF. The CDR3 DNA reads as TGTGCCAGCAGTTCCGGACTAGCATTCGAGCAGTACTTC.

The chain combines TRBV10-3 with TRBJ2-1; TRBD2 matches at 8 bases. Germline V gene lookup returns CDR1 ENHRY and CDR2 SYGVKD. There are 15 residues in the CDR3. V lost 0 bases and J lost 8; bases outside the gene matches: 6. DNA for the CDR3: TGTGCCATCAGTGAGTCTCGCGGGAGGATCGATGAGCAGTTCTTC. Encoded protein: CAISESRGRIDEQFF.

The rearrangement links TRBV9 to TRBJ2-5, with D unclear. The V end was cut by 0 bases, the J end by 5 bases, with 11 bases between. The CDR3 has 14 residues. Germline V lookup: CDR1 SGDLS, CDR2 YYNGEE. The CDR3 DNA reads TGTGCCAGCAGCGTAGGCTCAGGTTACGAGACCCAGTACTTC. Protein: CASSVGSGYETQYF.

V and J are TRBV28 and TRBJ1-2, with D possibly matching TRBD1 (5 bases). V gave up 4 bases and J gave up 4 bases, with 10 bases separating them. Germline V CDR1 and CDR2: MDHEN, SYDVKM. There are 13 residues in the CDR3. Here the CDR3 reads CASSWGGGYGYTF. CDR3 bases: TGTGCCAGCAGTTGGGGGGGTGGCTATGGCTACACCTTC.

V usage is TRBV19 and J usage is TRBJ2-1; D unclear. Germline V gene sequence: CDR1 LNHDA, CDR2 SQIVND (reference sequence). The CDR3 is 15 amino acids. V lost 8 bases, J lost 1 base, and 15 bases lay in between. CDR3 in amino acids: CASELMTPSYNEQFF. CDR3 DNA: TGTGCCAGTGAATTAATGACTCCTTCCTACAATGAGCAGTTCTTC.

The rearrangement links TRBV6-5 to TRBJ1-1, with TRBD1 identical over 7 bases. Germline CDR1 MNHEY, CDR2 SVGAGI. The CDR3 has 15 amino acids. Trimming at V came to 4 bases and at J to 4 bases, leaving 9 bases not matched to a gene. In DNA, the CDR3 is TGTGCCAGCAGTTCAAGAGGGAGGGGGCTCACTGAAGCTTTCTTT. Translation gives CASSSRGRGLTEAFF.

This CDR3 is CAIRRLQGYGNQPQHF. In nucleotides, the CDR3 is TGCGCCATACGGAGATTACAGGGGTACGGCAATCAGCCCCAGCATTTT. V gene TRBV10-1 combines with J gene TRBJ1-5; TRBD1 matches at 7 bases. The length of the CDR3 is 16 residues. The trim removed 10 bases at V and 2 bases at J, leaving 14 bases unmatched. Germline lookup yields CDR1 WNHNN and CDR2 SYGVQD (reference sequence).

V usage is TRBV19 and J usage is TRBJ1-1; D is ambiguous. Between the trimmed V and J ends, which lost 3 bases and 1 base, there was a span of 6 bases. CDR3 length: 13 amino acids. Germline values: CDR1 LNHDA, CDR2 SQIVND (reference sequence). CDR3 DNA sequence: TGTGCCAGTAGTATGTTGTGGAACACTGAAGCTTTCTTT. Translating gives CASSMLWNTEAFF.

The chain carries TRBV6-2 or TRBV6-3 and TRBJ2-1, with 9 positions matching TRBD2. The germline V gene encodes CDR1 MNHEY and CDR2 SVGEGT. The CDR3 is 16 amino acids. The V gene end was trimmed by 0 bases and the J gene end by 10 bases; junction bases not matched to a gene: 10. The CDR3 loop reads CASSYSWREGLKEQFF. For the CDR3, the DNA is TGTGCCAGCAGTTACTCTTGGCGGGAGGGCCTGAAGGAGCAGTTCTTC.

The rearrangement joins TRBV3-1 (or the pseudogene TRBV3-2) to TRBJ1-6; D gene unclear. CDR1 and CDR2 from the germline V gene are LGHDT and YNNKEL (reference sequence). This CDR3 is 16 amino acids long. V was pared by 1 base and J by 8 bases, with 15 bases between. The CDR3 bases are TGTGCCAGCAGCCAAGGGCCGGGAGGGAGTCATTCACCCCTCCACTTT. As protein: CASSQGPGGSHSPLHF.

This chain links TRBV28 with TRBJ2-1; TRBD1 is a possible D gene (6 bases). Trimming stripped 6 bases from V and 7 bases from J, with 13 bases between. Germline assignment: CDR1 MDHEN and CDR2 SYDVKM. This CDR3 comprises 13 residues. The CDR3 DNA is TGTGCCAGCAGCTACTACAGGGAAAATGAGCAGTTCTTC. Its protein product is CASSYYRENEQFF.

The chain carries TRBV4-1 and TRBJ1-2, with D perhaps TRBD1 (5 bases). The V gene lost 5 bases and the J gene lost 3 bases, with 16 bases spanning the gap. CDR1 and CDR2 from the germline V gene are MGHRA and YSYEKL. The CDR3 spans 15 residues. The CDR3 region is CASSEVGRGHYGYTF. CDR3 DNA sequence: TGCGCCAGCAGCGAAGTCGGTAGGGGCCACTATGGCTACACCTTC.

This chain uses TRBV5-1 with TRBJ1-1; unclear D gene. This CDR3 is 13 amino acids long. CDR1 and CDR2 (germline): SGHRS, YFSETQ. V shed 5 bases and J shed 5 bases, with 13 bases lying between them. The CDR3 here is CASSLLRGTEAFF. CDR3 sequence (DNA): TGCGCCAGCAGTTTACTCCGAGGGACTGAAGCTTTCTTT.

The rearrangement links TRBV5-1 to TRBJ1-2; perhaps TRBD1 as D (6 bases). CDR3 size: 15 residues. Germline V gives CDR1 SGHRS, CDR2 YFSETQ. V was shortened by 5 bases and J by 6 bases, with 20 bases between the two germline ends. CDR3 protein: CASSTDGGAGDGYTF. For the CDR3, the DNA is TGCGCCAGCAGTACGGATGGGGGGGCCGGGGATGGCTACACCTTC. The full variable domain, its missing parts supplied by reference TRBV5-1 and TRBJ1-2, is KAGVTQTPRYLIKTRGQQVTLSCSPISGHRSVSWYQQTPGQGLQFLFEYFSETQRNKGNFPGRFSGRQFSNSRSEMNVSTLELGDSALYLCASSTDGGAGDGYTFGSGTRLTVV.

The sample holds a few counts of this clone. The chain joins TRBV25-1 to TRBJ1-1; maybe TRBD1 (6 bases). CDR3 length: 17 residues. Looked up from germline, CDR1 is MGHDK and CDR2 is SYGVNS. V dropped 3 bases and J dropped 1 base, with 18 bases sitting between them. The CDR3 protein is CASSDPGTFGQNTEAFF. The CDR3 coding sequence is TGTGCCAGCAGTGACCCCGGGACATTCGGACAGAACACTGAAGCTTTCTTT.

V gene TRBV6-4 combines with J gene TRBJ1-3, with D perhaps TRBD1 (5 bases). This CDR3 has 14 amino acids. V lost 4 bases, J lost 0 bases, and 7 bases lay in between. Germline CDR1 reads MRHNA; CDR2 reads SNTAGT. DNA for the CDR3: TGTGCCAGCAGTGCGACAGCCTCTGGAAACACCATATATTTT. Translated, it gives CASSATASGNTIYF.

This chain connects TRBV27 to TRBJ1-4; the match to TRBD1 covers 9 bases. CDR1 is MNHEY and CDR2 is SMNVEV in the germline V gene (reference sequence). The ends lost 0 bases at V and 1 base at J; junction bases unmatched: 6. The CDR3 spans 18 residues. This chain's CDR3 is CASSLSGQGFVTNEKLFF. CDR3 nucleotides: TGTGCCAGCAGTTTATCGGGACAGGGTTTTGTAACTAATGAAAAACTGTTTTTT.

This clone was counted a single time. The genes are TRBV6-5 and TRBJ2-2, with no clear D. The CDR3 length is 14 residues. Trimming pared 2 bases from V and 5 bases from J, leaving 9 bases between. Looked up from germline, CDR1 is MNHEY and CDR2 is SVGAGI. The CDR3 protein is CASSYQEKTGELFF. The CDR3 bases are TGTGCCAGCAGTTACCAGGAGAAAACCGGGGAGCTGTTTTTT.

This chain joins TRBV29-1 and TRBJ1-1; D might be TRBD1 (5 bases). The V gene's germline CDR1 is SQVTM and CDR2 ANQGSEA. Trimming pared 7 bases from V and 0 bases from J, leaving 12 bases between. The CDR3 length is 13 residues. This CDR3 is CSAHRSLNTEAFF. The CDR3 DNA follows: TGCAGCGCTCACAGGAGCCTGAACACTGAAGCTTTCTTT.

J is TRBJ1-1 and V is TRBV6-5; 8 bases align to TRBD1. The CDR3 is 14 residues long. Germline trimming cut 4 bases from V and 5 bases from J; bases unmatched to any gene: 6. Germline CDR1 reads MNHEY; CDR2 reads SVGAGI. CDR3 bases: TGTGCCAGCAGTTCGACAGGGGTGGTTACTGAAGCTTTCTTT. Translating it yields CASSSTGVVTEAFF.

The chain carries TRBV19 and TRBJ1-1; no reliable D call. Germline V gene lookup returns CDR1 LNHDA and CDR2 SQIVND (reference sequence). CDR3 length: 15 residues. V shed 8 bases and J shed 1 base, with 17 bases lying between them. CDR3 bases: TGTGCCAGTGCAATTGGGTCTAACCGGAACACTGAAGCTTTCTTT. Residues: CASAIGSNRNTEAFF.

The J gene is TRBJ1-5, the V gene TRBV6-6; 7 positions match TRBD1. V lost 2 bases to trimming and J lost 3 bases; unmatched junction nucleotides: 7. Germline V CDR1 and CDR2: MNHNY, SVGAGI (reference sequence). The CDR3 has 16 amino acids. CDR3 coding DNA: TGTGCCAGCAGTTACCCTAGGACAGGTCTCAATCAGCCCCAGCATTTT. Encoded protein: CASSYPRTGLNQPQHF.

The chain recombines TRBV5-1 with TRBJ2-3, with 7 bases aligning to TRBD2. With V trimmed by 4 bases and J by 3 bases, 8 bases remained unmatched. The CDR3 has 15 residues. CDR1 is SGHRS and CDR2 is YFSETQ in the germline V gene. The CDR3 protein is CASSPVAGETDTQYF. The CDR3 coding sequence is TGCGCCAGCAGCCCCGTTGCGGGGGAAACAGATACGCAGTATTTT.

J is TRBJ1-2 and V is TRBV10-3, with 10 bases identical to TRBD1. The germline V gene encodes CDR1 ENHRY and CDR2 SYGVKD. The CDR3 totals 15 residues. The ends lost 8 bases at V and 4 bases at J; junction bases unmatched: 10. The CDR3 region has the DNA TGTGCCATCGGCTCGGACAGGGGGATCCTCTATGGCTACACCTTC. Translated: CAIGSDRGILYGYTF.

The sample holds one count of this clone. The rearrangement joins TRBV4-3 to TRBJ1-1; TRBD1 might be the D (5 bases). The CDR3 extends over 14 amino acids. From germline, CDR1 is LGHNA and CDR2 YSLEER. V lost 2 bases and J 4 bases, leaving 11 bases between the germline ends. DNA for the CDR3: TGCGCCAGCAGCCAATTTTCCGGGGGCACTGAAGCTTTCTTT. This translates into CASSQFSGGTEAFF.

This chain uses TRBV11-3 with TRBJ2-7, with a weak D call TRBD1 (6 bases). Germline CDR1 is SGHNT and CDR2 is YENEEA. The CDR3 spans 17 residues. The germline V and J ends were trimmed by 5 bases and 3 bases, with 23 bases remaining between them. The CDR3 here is CASSRPDKWIGGYEQYF. CDR3 in DNA: TGTGCCAGCAGCCGGCCTGATAAGTGGATAGGGGGCTACGAGCAGTACTTC.

The chain has TRBV5-6 and TRBJ2-7, with unresolved D. With 4 bases removed from V and 2 bases from J, the gap between germline ends came to 4 bases. CDR1 is SGHDT, CDR2 YYEEEE, per germline. CDR3 length: 11 amino acids. CDR3 sequence: CASSTPYEQYF. The CDR3 region has the DNA TGTGCCAGCAGCACCCCCTACGAGCAGTACTTC.

This sequence joins TRBV19 and TRBJ2-7; no clear D gene. The ends were cut back, 6 bases at V and 0 bases at J, with 12 bases in the middle. Germline CDR1 is LNHDA and CDR2 is SQIVND (reference sequence). This CDR3 spans 14 amino acids. The CDR3 DNA follows: TGTGCCAGTAGCCCAAGTTACGGCTCCTACGAGCAGTACTTC. Encoded protein: CASSPSYGSYEQYF.